This T cell receptor beta chain was captured in a study of T-cell memory formation after mild COVID-19. The study's findings and limits: Several responding clones turned up in pre-infection memory, indicating that cross-reactive memory may have taken part.

As concerns this clonotype: The antigen is not known.

TCRdb reanalysed the 5' RACE reads using MiXCR and keeps one entry per CDR3 protein. The sample contains hundreds of thousands of distinct CDR3 sequences, approximately 25% of which appear only once. Looked up from germline, CDR1 is MNHEY and CDR2 is SVGEGT. V lost 7 bases to trimming and J lost 5 bases, with 18 bases between them. The CDR3 is 14 residues long. Sequencing input: PBMCs or a T cell subset sorted from them (not recorded which). The source of this sequence is an adult woman who had mild COVID-19 (a few samples of this study predate the infection). Cell type and time point are not known. The V call is TRBV6-2 or TRBV6-3, the J call TRBJ2-7; a possible D gene is TRBD1 (6 bases). CDR3 loop: CASTEGGGLDEQYF. The CDR3 nucleotides are TGTGCCAGCACTGAAGGTGGGGGCCTCGACGAGCAGTACTTC.